These 18 T cell receptor beta chains came from one sample sequenced in a study of technical replicates of blood from several donors. TCRdb's table, derived via immunoSEQ multiplex PCR, lists solely in-frame clones and lacks some. In the table there are 74,000 or so clones, about 93% of which are singletons. Sequencing used T cells isolated from PBMCs. The receptors shown here come from a human donor in good health.

This chain uses TRBV30 with TRBJ1-1; no firm D call. The ends were cut back, 2 bases at V and 5 bases at J, with 9 bases in the middle. Germline CDR1 reads GTSNPN; CDR2 reads SVGIG (reference sequence). The CDR3 consists of 12 residues. The CDR3 nucleotides read TGTGCCTGGAGTAGAGAGGAAACTGAAGCTTTCTTT. Its protein is CAWSREETEAFF.

The chain carries TRBV28 and TRBJ2-4, with TRBD1 as a possible D gene (6 bases). Germline CDR1 and CDR2: MDHEN and SYDVKM. V was pared by 5 bases and J by 0 bases, with 14 bases between. This CDR3 spans 16 amino acids. CDR3 amino acids: CASSLSGGLAKNIQYF. CDR3 DNA: TGTGCCAGCAGTCTCTCTGGGGGCTTAGCCAAAAACATTCAGTACTTC.

V gene TRBV5-6 combines with J gene TRBJ2-1, with D perhaps matching TRBD2 (6 bases). Trimming removed 2 bases at V and 6 bases at J, with 6 bases between. The germline V gene has CDR1 SGHDT and CDR2 YYEEEE. This CDR3 region has 12 residues. The CDR3 region is CASSFSGNEQFF. The CDR3 coding sequence is TGTGCCAGCAGCTTTAGCGGCAATGAGCAGTTCTTC.

This clone was observed a single time. The chain recombines TRBV9 with TRBJ1-1; 8 bases line up with TRBD1. The CDR3 runs to 14 residues. V shed 5 bases and J 1 base; nucleotides not matched to a gene: 4. Germline V CDR1 and CDR2: SGDLS, YYNGEE. The CDR3 loop is CASRGTGENTEAFF. The DNA of the CDR3 is TGTGCCAGCAGAGGGACAGGAGAGAACACTGAAGCTTTCTTT.

On this clone: Germline is not matched at one junction end, which may reflect a read error. The genes are TRBV27 and TRBJ2-1, with 7 bases lining up with TRBD2. The CDR3 contains 15 residues. CDR1 and CDR2 from the germline V gene are MNHEY and SMNVEV (reference sequence). CDR3: CASSSQRGVYHEQFF. The CDR3, as DNA: TGTGCCAGCAGTTCTCAGCGGGGTGTCTACCATGAGCAGTTCTTC.

The V and J genes are TRBV4-1 and TRBJ2-3; 8 bases agree with TRBD2. The CDR3 is 14 residues long. Per the germline V gene, CDR1 is MGHRA and CDR2 is YSYEKL. The ends lost 6 bases at V and 4 bases at J; junction bases unmatched: 6. The CDR3 sequence is CASRGTRGPDTQYF. The CDR3 DNA reads as TGCGCCAGCAGAGGGACTAGAGGCCCAGATACGCAGTATTTT.

The CDR3, as DNA: TGCGCCAGCAGCTCCCTCGCGGACTCCTACGAGCAGTACTTC. Protein: CASSSLADSYEQYF. V and J are TRBV5-1 and TRBJ2-7; D is ambiguous. The V end was cut by 3 bases, the J end by 0 bases, with 10 bases between. Germline CDR1 is SGHRS and CDR2 is YFSETQ. The CDR3 spans 14 residues.

J is TRBJ2-7 and V is TRBV10-2; possibly TRBD2 for D (5 bases). Germline V CDR1 and CDR2: WSHSY, SAAADI. This CDR3 is built from 15 residues. Between the trimmed V and J ends, which lost 4 bases and 0 bases, there was a span of 13 bases. The CDR3, as DNA: TGCGCCAGCAGTGTTCGTCCGGGGAGCTCCTACGAGCAGTACTTC. It specifies CASSVRPGSSYEQYF.

The chain has TRBV12-5 and TRBJ2-3, with TRBD2 matching 9 bases. Germline V CDR1 and CDR2: LGHNT, FRNRAP. This CDR3 has 15 residues. The V gene end was trimmed by 6 bases and the J gene end by 4 bases; junction bases not matched to a gene: 8. This CDR3 reads CASGTSSGRADTQYF. The CDR3 DNA follows: TGTGCTAGTGGGACAAGTAGCGGGAGAGCAGATACGCAGTATTTT. Looking up the rest from reference TRBV12-5 and TRBJ2-3 gives the full variable domain: DARVTQTPRHKVTEMGQEVTMRCQPILGHNTVFWYRQTMMQGLELLAYFRNRAPLDDSGMPKDRFSAEMPDATLATLKIQPSEPRDSAVYFCASGTSSGRADTQYFGPGTRLTVL.

The chain joins TRBV7-2 to TRBJ2-5; 13 nucleotides agree with TRBD2. This CDR3 is built from 17 residues. V trimming: 0 bases; J trimming: 4 bases; junction bases outside the gene matches: 5. The germline V gene encodes CDR1 SGHTA and CDR2 FQGNSA. This CDR3 is CASSLAKLAGGLETQYF. CDR3 coding DNA: TGTGCCAGCAGCTTAGCGAAACTAGCGGGAGGGTTAGAGACCCAGTACTTC. The full variable domain, in which reference TRBV7-2 and TRBJ2-5 provide the parts outside the CDR3, is GAGVSQSPSNKVTEKGKDVELRCDPISGHTALYWYRQSLGQGLEFLIYFQGNSAPDKSGLPSDRFSAERTGGSVSTLTIQRTQQEDSAVYLCASSLAKLAGGLETQYFGPGTRLLVL.

The rearrangement joins TRBV2 to TRBJ1-1; 7 bases agree with TRBD1. The ends lost 0 bases at V and 5 bases at J; junction bases unmatched: 12. CDR1 is SNHLY, CDR2 FYNNEI, per germline. This CDR3 spans 17 amino acids. CDR3 in amino acids: CASSEATGAPRGTEAFF. Here the CDR3 DNA reads TGTGCCAGCAGTGAAGCAACAGGGGCCCCTCGAGGTACTGAAGCTTTCTTT.

This chain connects TRBV7-3 to TRBJ2-3; no reliable D call. V lost 1 base, J lost 2 bases, and 7 bases lay in between. CDR1 and CDR2 (germline): SGHTA, FQGTGA. The CDR3 length is 14 residues. Here the CDR3 reads CASSLNSLTDTQYF. The CDR3 nucleotides read TGTGCCAGCAGCTTAAATAGCCTCACAGATACGCAGTATTTT.

This chain connects TRBV29-1 to TRBJ2-7, with 8 bases that match TRBD1. The V gene end was trimmed by 6 bases and the J gene end by 0 bases; junction bases not matched to a gene: 7. The CDR3 is 14 amino acids. Germline loops: CDR1 SQVTM, CDR2 ANQGSEA. CDR3 protein: CSVEGGQASYEQYF. The DNA of the CDR3 is TGCAGCGTCGAGGGGGGACAGGCCTCCTACGAGCAGTACTTC.

In this sample, this clone turned up once. This chain links TRBV5-1 with TRBJ1-2; 10 bases are shared with TRBD1. CDR1 is SGHRS and CDR2 is YFSETQ in the germline V gene. The CDR3 extends over 15 amino acids. The J segment lost 7 bases and the V segment lost 4 bases, leaving 10 bases of the junction unmatched. CDR3 nucleotides: TGCGCCAGCAGCCCCTTAGGACAGGGGGAAAGTGGCTACACCTTC. Amino acids: CASSPLGQGESGYTF.

J is TRBJ1-2 and V is TRBV19; TRBD1 might be the D (5 bases). Germline V CDR1 and CDR2: LNHDA, SQIVND (reference sequence). The CDR3 runs 15 residues. Trimming removed 7 bases from V and 3 bases from J, with 18 bases in between. CDR3: CASTPRARLDYGYTF. CDR3 coding DNA: TGTGCCAGTACGCCCAGGGCCCGTTTGGACTATGGCTACACCTTC.

This clone was recorded only once. This chain joins TRBV11-1 and TRBJ2-1; the D is unclear. The CDR3 consists of 13 residues. The V end lost 5 bases, the J end lost 2 bases, and 7 bases lay between the germline ends. Germline CDR1 is SGHAT and CDR2 is FQDESV (reference sequence). CDR3: CASSRPPYNEQFF. The CDR3, as DNA: TGTGCCAGCAGCCGTCCCCCCTACAATGAGCAGTTCTTC.

The CDR3 loop is CASSLSPGTGDYEQYF. CDR3 in DNA: TGTGCCAGCAGCCTCTCACCCGGGACAGGGGACTACGAGCAGTACTTC. The V call is TRBV27, the J call TRBJ2-7; 10 nucleotides agree with TRBD1. The CDR3 loop spans 16 amino acids. V was pared by 6 bases and J by 3 bases, with 11 bases of the junction left unmatched. CDR1 MNHEY and CDR2 SMNVEV come from the germline V gene (reference sequence).

This chain uses TRBV6-1 with TRBJ2-7; 7 bases match TRBD1. CDR1 is MNHNS, CDR2 SASEGT, per germline. The trim removed 7 bases at V and 2 bases at J, leaving 11 bases unmatched. The CDR3 consists of 15 residues. CDR3 amino acids: CASTRRGQGTYEQYF. In nucleotides, the CDR3 is TGTGCCAGCACCAGAAGGGGGCAGGGCACCTACGAGCAGTACTTC.